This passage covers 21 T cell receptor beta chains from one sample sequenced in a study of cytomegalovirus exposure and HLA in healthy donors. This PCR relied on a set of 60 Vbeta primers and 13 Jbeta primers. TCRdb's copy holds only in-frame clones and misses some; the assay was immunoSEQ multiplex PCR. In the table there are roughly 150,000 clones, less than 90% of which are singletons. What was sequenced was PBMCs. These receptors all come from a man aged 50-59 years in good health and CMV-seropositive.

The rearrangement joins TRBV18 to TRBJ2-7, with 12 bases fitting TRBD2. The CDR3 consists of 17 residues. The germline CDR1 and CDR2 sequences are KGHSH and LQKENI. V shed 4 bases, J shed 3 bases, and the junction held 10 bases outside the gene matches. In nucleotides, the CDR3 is TGTGCCAGCTCACGACAGCCCGGGACTAGCGGGTTCTACGAGCAGTACTTC. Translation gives CASSRQPGTSGFYEQYF.

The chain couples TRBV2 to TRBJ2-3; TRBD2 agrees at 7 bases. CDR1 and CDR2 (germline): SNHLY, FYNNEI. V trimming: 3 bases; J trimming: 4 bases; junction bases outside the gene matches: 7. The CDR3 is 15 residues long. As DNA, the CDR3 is TGTGCCAGCAGTGAGAGCGGGAATCGGGCAGATACGCAGTATTTT. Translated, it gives CASSESGNRADTQYF.

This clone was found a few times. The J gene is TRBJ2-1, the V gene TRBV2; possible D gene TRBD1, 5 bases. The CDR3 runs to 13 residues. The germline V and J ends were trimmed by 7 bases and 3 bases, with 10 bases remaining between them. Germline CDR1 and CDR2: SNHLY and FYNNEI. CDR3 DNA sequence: TGTGCCAGCAACCAAGACAGCTACAATGAGCAGTTCTTC. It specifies CASNQDSYNEQFF.

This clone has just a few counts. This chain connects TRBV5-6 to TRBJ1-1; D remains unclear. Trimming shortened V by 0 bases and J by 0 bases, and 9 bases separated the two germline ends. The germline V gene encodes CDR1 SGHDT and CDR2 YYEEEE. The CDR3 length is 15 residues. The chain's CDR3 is CASSLGGLLNTEAFF. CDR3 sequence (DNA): TGTGCCAGCAGCTTGGGAGGACTGTTGAACACTGAAGCTTTCTTT.

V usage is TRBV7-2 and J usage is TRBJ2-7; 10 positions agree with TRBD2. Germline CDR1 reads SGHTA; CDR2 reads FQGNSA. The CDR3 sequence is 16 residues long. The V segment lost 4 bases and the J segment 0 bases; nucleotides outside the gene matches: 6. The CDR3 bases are TGTGCCAGCAGCTACACTAGCGGGGTCAGCTCCTACGAGCAGTACTTC. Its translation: CASSYTSGVSSYEQYF.

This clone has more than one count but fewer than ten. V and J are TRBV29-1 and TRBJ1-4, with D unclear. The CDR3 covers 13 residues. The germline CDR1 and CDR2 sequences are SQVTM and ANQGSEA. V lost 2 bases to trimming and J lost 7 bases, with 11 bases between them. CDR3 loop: CSVESSTGEKLFF. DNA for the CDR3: TGCAGCGTTGAAAGCTCGACGGGTGAAAAACTGTTTTTT.

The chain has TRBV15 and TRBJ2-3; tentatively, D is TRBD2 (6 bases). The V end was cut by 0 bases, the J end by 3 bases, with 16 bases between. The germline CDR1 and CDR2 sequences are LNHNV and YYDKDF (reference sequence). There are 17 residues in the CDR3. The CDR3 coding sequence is TGTGCCACCAGCAGAGATCGAGGGTCCGGGAGAACAGATACGCAGTATTTT. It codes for CATSRDRGSGRTDTQYF.

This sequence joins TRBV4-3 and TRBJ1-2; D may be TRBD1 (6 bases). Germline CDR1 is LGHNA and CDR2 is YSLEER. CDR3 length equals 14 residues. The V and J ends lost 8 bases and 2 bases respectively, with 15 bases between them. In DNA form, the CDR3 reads TGCGCCAGCGGCGGGGGGGGCATAAACTATGGCTACACCTTC. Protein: CASGGGGINYGYTF.

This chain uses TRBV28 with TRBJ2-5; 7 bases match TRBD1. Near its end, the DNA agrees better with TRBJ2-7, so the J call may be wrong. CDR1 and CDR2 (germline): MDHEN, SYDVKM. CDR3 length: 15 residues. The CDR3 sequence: CASTPRGQMTYEQYF. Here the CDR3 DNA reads TGTGCCAGCACCCCTAGGGGACAGATGACCTACGAGCAGTACTTC.

CDR3 amino acids: CASSYPTGSGNTIYF. CDR3 coding DNA: TGTGCCAGCAGTTACCCTACAGGCTCTGGAAACACCATATATTTT. The chain links TRBV6-6 to TRBJ1-3; possibly TRBD1 for D (5 bases). Germline CDR1 MNHNY, CDR2 SVGAGI (reference sequence). This CDR3 contains 15 residues. V was pared by 2 bases and J by 0 bases, with 8 bases between.

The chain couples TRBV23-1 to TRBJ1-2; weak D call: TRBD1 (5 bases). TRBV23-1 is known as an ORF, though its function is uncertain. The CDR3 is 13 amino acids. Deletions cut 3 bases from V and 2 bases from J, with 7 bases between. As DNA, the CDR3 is TGCGCCAGCAGTCACACAGGCAACTATGGCTACACCTTC. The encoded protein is CASSHTGNYGYTF.

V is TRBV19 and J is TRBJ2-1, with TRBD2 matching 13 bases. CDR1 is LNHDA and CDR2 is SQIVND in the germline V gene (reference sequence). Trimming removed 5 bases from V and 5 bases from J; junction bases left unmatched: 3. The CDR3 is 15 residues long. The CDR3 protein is CASSPTSGGNNEQFF. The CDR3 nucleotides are TGTGCCAGTAGTCCGACTAGCGGGGGGAACAATGAGCAGTTCTTC. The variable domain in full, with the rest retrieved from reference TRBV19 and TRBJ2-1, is DGGITQSPKYLFRKEGQNVTLSCEQNLNHDAMYWYRQDPGQGLRLIYYSQIVNDFQKGDIAEGYSVSREKKESFPLTVTSAQKNPTAFYLCASSPTSGGNNEQFFGPGTRLTVL.

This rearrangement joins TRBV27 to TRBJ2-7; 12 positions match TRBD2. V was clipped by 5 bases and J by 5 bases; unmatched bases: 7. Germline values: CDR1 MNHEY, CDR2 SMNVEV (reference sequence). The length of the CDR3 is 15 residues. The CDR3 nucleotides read TGTGCCAGCAGTCCTAGCGGGGGGGCCCCCAACGAGCAGTACTTC. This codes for CASSPSGGAPNEQYF.

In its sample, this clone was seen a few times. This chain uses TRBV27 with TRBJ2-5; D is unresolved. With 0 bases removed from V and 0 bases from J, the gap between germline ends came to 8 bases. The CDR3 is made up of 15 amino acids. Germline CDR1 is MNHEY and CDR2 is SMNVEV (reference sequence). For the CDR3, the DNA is TGTGCCAGCAGTTTATCCCCAGATAACCAAGAGACCCAGTACTTC. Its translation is CASSLSPDNQETQYF.

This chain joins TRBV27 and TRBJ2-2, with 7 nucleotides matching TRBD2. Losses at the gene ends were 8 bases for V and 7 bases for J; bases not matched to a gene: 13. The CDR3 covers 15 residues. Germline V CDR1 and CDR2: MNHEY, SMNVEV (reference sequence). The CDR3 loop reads CASRREPWGGGELFF. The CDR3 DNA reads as TGTGCCAGCCGGCGGGAGCCCTGGGGTGGCGGGGAGCTGTTTTTT.

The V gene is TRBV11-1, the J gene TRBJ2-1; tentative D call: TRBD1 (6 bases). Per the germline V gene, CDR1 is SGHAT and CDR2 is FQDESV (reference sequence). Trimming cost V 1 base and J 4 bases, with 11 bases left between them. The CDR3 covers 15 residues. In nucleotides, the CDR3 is TGTGCCAGCAGCTTAGGGAGGACAGAATACAATGAGCAGTTCTTC. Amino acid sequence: CASSLGRTEYNEQFF. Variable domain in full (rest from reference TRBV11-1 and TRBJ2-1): EAEVAQSPRYKITEKSQAVAFWCDPISGHATLYWYRQILGQGPELLVQFQDESVVDDSQLPKDRFSAERLKGVDSTLKIQPAELGDSAMYLCASSLGRTEYNEQFFGPGTRLTVL.

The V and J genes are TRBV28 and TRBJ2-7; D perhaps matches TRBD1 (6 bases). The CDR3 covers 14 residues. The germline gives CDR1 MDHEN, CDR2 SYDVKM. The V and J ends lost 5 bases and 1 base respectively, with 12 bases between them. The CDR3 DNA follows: TGTGCCAGCAGTATCGGACAGATTTCCTACGAGCAGTACTTC. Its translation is CASSIGQISYEQYF.

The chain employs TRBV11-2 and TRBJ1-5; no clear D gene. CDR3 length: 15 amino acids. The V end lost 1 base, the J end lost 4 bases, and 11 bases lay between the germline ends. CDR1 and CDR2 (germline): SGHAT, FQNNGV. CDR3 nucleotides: TGTGCCAGCAGCTTAGGCGCAGGCGTGAATCAGCCCCAGCATTTT. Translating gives CASSLGAGVNQPQHF.

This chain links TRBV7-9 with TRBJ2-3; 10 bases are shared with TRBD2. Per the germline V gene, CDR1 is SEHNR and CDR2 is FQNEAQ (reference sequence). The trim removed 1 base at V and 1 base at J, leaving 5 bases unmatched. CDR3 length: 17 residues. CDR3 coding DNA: TGTGCCAGCAGCTTAGGGCTAGCGGGAGCTCGCACAGATACGCAGTATTTT. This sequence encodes CASSLGLAGARTDTQYF.

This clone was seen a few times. The CDR3 nucleotides are TGTGCCAGCAGCTTAGATCTAGGGACAGGGGTCACTGAAGCTTTCTTT. As protein: CASSLDLGTGVTEAFF. The chain recombines TRBV11-2 with TRBJ1-1; 10 bases match TRBD1. The V gene end was trimmed by 0 bases and the J gene end by 4 bases; junction bases not matched to a gene: 5. CDR1 and CDR2 from the germline V gene are SGHAT and FQNNGV. CDR3 length: 16 residues.

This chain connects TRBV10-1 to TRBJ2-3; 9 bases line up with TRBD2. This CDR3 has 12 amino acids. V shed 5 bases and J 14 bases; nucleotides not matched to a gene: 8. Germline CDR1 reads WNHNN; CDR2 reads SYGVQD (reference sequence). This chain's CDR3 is CASSKQREALYF. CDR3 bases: TGCGCCAGCAGTAAACAGCGGGAGGCGCTGTATTTT.